A selection of T cell receptor beta chains follows, all from one sample in a study of cytomegalovirus exposure and HLA in healthy donors. Profiling relied on immunoSEQ multiplex PCR, and the TCRdb table lists in-frame clones only, not all of them. The sample shows approximately 140,000 clones, 55% to 70% of them seen only once. Source material: PBMCs. The receptors were gathered from a woman aged 60-75 years in good health and CMV-seropositive. CDR3s include the opening cysteine and the closing phenylalanine or tryptophan. A D gene is named only where the DNA matches it firmly. The listing skips clone size in some rows; elsewhere it reads once, few, many or a size class.

D gene	V gene	J gene	clone size	CDR3 DNA	CDR3 protein
-	TRBV6-5	TRBJ1-6	-	TGTGCCAGCAGTTACGGGGGACACCATAATTCACCCCTCCACTTT	CASSYGGHHNSPLHF
-	TRBV4-3	TRBJ1-4	once	TGCGCCAGCAGCCGCCTAAACAGGGAGCCTAATGAAAAACTGTTTTTT	CASSRLNREPNEKLFF
TRBD2	TRBV30	TRBJ2-7	few	TGTGCCTGGAGCAGAACTAGCGGGGCTAGCTCCTACGAGCAGTACTTC	CAWSRTSGASSYEQYF
TRBD1	TRBV2	TRBJ1-4	-	TGTGCCAGCAGTGAAGCGGGCGGGACAGGGGGCTTTGGTGAAAAACTGTTTTTT	CASSEAGGTGGFGEKLFF
-	TRBV6-1	TRBJ2-5	few	TGTGCCAGCAGTGAATTGGGTTCAGGACTCCAAGAGACCCAGTACTTC	CASSELGSGLQETQYF
TRBD1	TRBV9	TRBJ1-2	-	TGTGCCAGCAGCGAACGGACAGGGTACGGGGGCTACACCTTC	CASSERTGYGGYTF
-	TRBV5-1	TRBJ2-4	-	TGCGCCAGCAGCTTGGAACGGGACACCAAAAACATTCAGTACTTC	CASSLERDTKNIQYF
TRBD2	TRBV10-3	TRBJ2-1	-	TGTGCCATCAGAGGACTAGAAGATGAGCAGTTCTTC	CAIRGLEDEQFF
TRBD1	TRBV5-1	TRBJ2-2	-	TGCGCCAGCAGCCCCGGGACAGAGAACACCGGGGAGCTGTTTTTT	CASSPGTENTGELFF
TRBD2	TRBV6-4	TRBJ2-3	-	TGTGCCAGCAGTCCCGGGACTAGCGGATTAGATACGCAGTATTTT	CASSPGTSGLDTQYF
-	TRBV21-1	TRBJ1-1	-	TGTGCCAGCAGCAATTCCTTCCCGGGGTTGGTCACTGAAGCTTTCTTT	CASSNSFPGLVTEAFF
-	TRBV27	TRBJ2-1	-	TGTGCCAGCAGTTTCCTAGCGCCCGATGGGGGCAATGAGCAGTTCTTC	CASSFLAPDGGNEQFF
TRBD2	TRBV5-4	TRBJ2-3	few	TGTGCCAGCAGCTCCCCGGGACTAGCGGGAGGGGGTGCGCAGTATTTT	CASSSPGLAGGGAQYF
-	TRBV18	TRBJ1-2	-	TGTGCCAGCTCACCGAGGACCGCCCAGGGGTTTGGCTACACCTTC	CASSPRTAQGFGYTF
-	TRBV11-3	TRBJ2-3	-	TGTGCCAGCAGCTTACGGAGCGGGAGCACAGATACGCAGTATTTT	CASSLRSGSTDTQYF
-	TRBV28	TRBJ1-1	few	TGTGCCAGCAGTACTATGGTCAGTGGGGCTTTCTTT	CASSTMVSGAFF
TRBD2	TRBV7-2	TRBJ2-3	-	TGTGCCAGCAGCTCCCAAGGTCGTAGCGGGAGCACAGATACGCAGTATTTT	CASSSQGRSGSTDTQYF
TRBD2	TRBV27	TRBJ2-1	-	TGTGCCAGCAGTTTATTACTAGCGGGAGCTGGGAATGAGCAGTTCTTC	CASSLLLAGAGNEQFF
-	TRBV5-1	TRBJ2-7	-	TGCGCCAGCAGCTTGGAGGGGGTATACGAGCAGTACTTC	CASSLEGVYEQYF
TRBD2	TRBV6-4	TRBJ2-3	-	TGTGCCAGCAGCGGACTAGCGGGAGGTACAGATACGCAGTATTTT	CASSGLAGGTDTQYF
TRBD2	TRBV27	TRBJ2-1	few	TGTGCCAGCAGTCTATATCCGGCTAGCGGGAGCGGTGAGCAGTTCTTC	CASSLYPASGSGEQFF
-	TRBV5-4	TRBJ2-7	few	TGTGCCAGCAGCGGACAGAATGACTACGAGCAGTACTTC	CASSGQNDYEQYF
-	TRBV28	TRBJ1-1	-	TGTGCCAGCAGCCTTCCGGGAGCTATGAACACTGAAGCTTTCTTT	CASSLPGAMNTEAFF
TRBD2	TRBV5-1	TRBJ2-1	medium-sized	TGCGCCAGCAGGCTGGTGGGCGGGAGGCCGTTAGACAATGAGCAGTTCTTC	CASRLVGGRPLDNEQFF
TRBD2	TRBV7-3	TRBJ2-1	-	TGTGCCAGCAGCGTCCTAGCGGGAGGGCCGCAGAATGAGCAGTTCTTC	CASSVLAGGPQNEQFF
-	TRBV6-6	TRBJ2-7	-	TGTGCCAGCAGTTATGGGGGAGGCGCCTACGAGCAGTACTTC	CASSYGGGAYEQYF
TRBD1	TRBV5-1	TRBJ2-5	few	TGCGCCAGCAGCAACTCGGAAACAGGGGAGGAGACCCAGTACTTC	CASSNSETGEETQYF
-	TRBV9	TRBJ1-2	few	TGTGCCAGCAGCGTAGATCAGTATGGCTACACCTTC	CASSVDQYGYTF
TRBD1	TRBV7-8	TRBJ2-7	-	TGTGCCAGCAGCGTCCGCGGGACAGGGGCGGGAGAGCAGTACTTC	CASSVRGTGAGEQYF
-	TRBV9	TRBJ2-7	-	TGTGCCAGCAGCGCGGGACTCTACCCCTCCTACGAGCAGTACTTC	CASSAGLYPSYEQYF
TRBD2	TRBV7-6	TRBJ2-7	few	TGTGCCAGCAGCCTCGGACTAGCGGGAGGCTACGAGCAGTACTTC	CASSLGLAGGYEQYF
TRBD1	TRBV28	TRBJ2-3	-	TGTGCCAGCAGACGGGGGACAGGCTACACAGATACGCAGTATTTT	CASRRGTGYTDTQYF
-	TRBV11-2	TRBJ1-1	-	TGTGCCAGCAGCTCCGGGACAGAAGCTTTCTTT	CASSSGTEAFF
TRBD2	TRBV5-4	TRBJ2-7	-	TGTGCCAGCAGCTTGGCCGGGACTAGCAGATACGAGCAGTACTTC	CASSLAGTSRYEQYF
-	TRBV5-1	TRBJ1-1	-	TGCGCCAGCAGTGGGGGGGGATACACTGAAGCTTTCTTT	CASSGGGYTEAFF
-	TRBV7-3	TRBJ2-7	-	TGTGCCAGCAGCCCCCCGTCCGGGAACGAGCAGTACTTC	CASSPPSGNEQYF
-	TRBV6-4	TRBJ1-5	-	TGTGCCAGCAGTGGTGAGGTCAATCAGCCCCAGCATTTT	CASSGEVNQPQHF
-	TRBV10-1	TRBJ1-2	-	TGCGCCAGCAGTGAAATGCGAGGGTATGGCTACACCTTC	CASSEMRGYGYTF
-	TRBV27	TRBJ1-2	-	TGTGCCAGCAGTTCGCTACCCCAGGGATACTATGGCTACACCTTC	CASSSLPQGYYGYTF
TRBD1	TRBV7-2	TRBJ2-7	-	TGTGCCAGCGGGGACAGTACGCTGTTCTACGAGCAGTACTTC	CASGDSTLFYEQYF
-	TRBV27	TRBJ2-1	few	TGTGCCAGCAGTTTAGGACTATCCGGGTCGGATGAGCAGTTCTTC	CASSLGLSGSDEQFF
TRBD1	TRBV5-1	TRBJ2-2	-	TGCGCCAGCAGCCCCGACAGGGAGAATACCGGGGAGCTGTTTTTT	CASSPDRENTGELFF
-	TRBV6-1	TRBJ2-7	-	TGTGCCAGCATCGAGGTAGCTACCTACGAGCAGTACTTC	CASIEVATYEQYF
-	TRBV4-1	TRBJ2-4	-	TGCGCCAGCAGCCAACGATGGGGACGGAGGGACATTCAGTACTTC	CASSQRWGRRDIQYF
TRBD2	TRBV6-1	TRBJ2-5	-	TGTGCCAGCAGTGAAGTAGGCGGGAGGGAAGAGACCCAGTACTTC	CASSEVGGREETQYF
-	TRBV7-3	TRBJ2-4	-	TGTGCCAGCAGCCCTCGACAGACGCTAGCCAAAAACATTCAGTACTTC	CASSPRQTLAKNIQYF
-	TRBV9	TRBJ1-3	-	TGTGCCAGCAGCGTAGTGGGGGGGCCTGGAAACACCATATATTTT	CASSVVGGPGNTIYF
-	TRBV28	TRBJ1-1	-	TGTGCCAGCAGTTTAGGCCCCGGGGGGGGCACTGAAGCTTTCTTT	CASSLGPGGGTEAFF
-	TRBV25-1	TRBJ2-5	-	TGTGCCAGCAGTGGTTCTCTCGGGACCCAGTACTTC	CASSGSLGTQYF
TRBD2	TRBV7-6	TRBJ2-1	few	TGTGCCAGCAGCTTAGCCGGAAGCGGGAGTGAGCAGTTCTTC	CASSLAGSGSEQFF